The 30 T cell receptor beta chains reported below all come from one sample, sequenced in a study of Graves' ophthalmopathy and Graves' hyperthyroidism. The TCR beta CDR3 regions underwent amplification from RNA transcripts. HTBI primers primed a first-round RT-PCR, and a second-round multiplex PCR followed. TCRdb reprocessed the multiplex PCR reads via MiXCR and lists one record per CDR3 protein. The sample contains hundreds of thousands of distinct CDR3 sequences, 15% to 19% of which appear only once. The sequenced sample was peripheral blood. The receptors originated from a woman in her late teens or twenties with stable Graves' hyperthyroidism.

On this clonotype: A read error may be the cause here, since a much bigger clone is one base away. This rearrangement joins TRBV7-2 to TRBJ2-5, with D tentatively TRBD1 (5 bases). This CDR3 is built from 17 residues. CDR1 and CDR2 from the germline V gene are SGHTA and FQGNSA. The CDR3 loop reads CASSLAPIGTGQETRYF. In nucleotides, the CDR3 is TGTGCCAGCAGCTTAGCGCCAATAGGCACAGGCCAAGAGACCCGGTACTTC.

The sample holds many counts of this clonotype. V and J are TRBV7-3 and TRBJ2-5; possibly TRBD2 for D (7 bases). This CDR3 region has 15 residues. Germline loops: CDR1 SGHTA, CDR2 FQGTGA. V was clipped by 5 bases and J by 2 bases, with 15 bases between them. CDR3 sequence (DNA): TGTGCCAGCAGCCAAGGCGGGGGCCGACAAGAGACCCAGTACTTC. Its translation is CASSQGGGRQETQYF.

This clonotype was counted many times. The CDR3 nucleotides are TGTGCCAGCAGACCGGGACAGTGGAATCAGCCCCAGCATTTT. Protein product: CASRPGQWNQPQHF. V is TRBV6-1 and J is TRBJ1-5; 7 bases are a match to TRBD1. This CDR3 is built from 14 residues. Germline trimming cut 6 bases from V and 4 bases from J; bases unmatched to any gene: 6. Germline lookup yields CDR1 MNHNS and CDR2 SASEGT.

The CDR3 DNA sequence: TGTGCCAGCAGCCCCGACAGATCGAGTGAGACCCAGTACTTC. Amino acids: CASSPDRSSETQYF. This chain links TRBV4-2 with TRBJ2-5; tentative D call: TRBD1 (5 bases). Per germline, CDR1 LGHNA and CDR2 YNFKEQ. The V gene lost 4 bases and the J gene lost 5 bases, with 14 bases spanning the gap. This CDR3 is built from 14 residues.

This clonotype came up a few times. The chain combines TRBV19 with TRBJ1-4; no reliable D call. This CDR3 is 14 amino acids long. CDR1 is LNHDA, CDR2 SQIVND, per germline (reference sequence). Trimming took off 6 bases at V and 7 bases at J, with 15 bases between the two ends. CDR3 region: CASRHGINGEKLFF. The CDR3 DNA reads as TGTGCCAGTAGGCACGGGATTAACGGTGAAAAACTGTTTTTT.

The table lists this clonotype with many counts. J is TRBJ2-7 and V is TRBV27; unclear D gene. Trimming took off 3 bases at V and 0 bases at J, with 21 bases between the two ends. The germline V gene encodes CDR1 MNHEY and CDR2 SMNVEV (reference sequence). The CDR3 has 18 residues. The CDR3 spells CASSFHVPTIRSSYEQYF. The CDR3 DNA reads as TGTGCCAGCAGTTTCCACGTCCCCACGATCAGAAGCTCCTACGAGCAGTACTTC.

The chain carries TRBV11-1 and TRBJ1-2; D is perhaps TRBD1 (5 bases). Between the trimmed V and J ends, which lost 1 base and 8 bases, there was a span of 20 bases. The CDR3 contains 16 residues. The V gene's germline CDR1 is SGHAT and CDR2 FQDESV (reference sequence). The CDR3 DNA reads TGTGCCAGCAGCTTAGGGGAATTAATAGACAGTAGCGGCTACACCTTC. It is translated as CASSLGELIDSSGYTF.

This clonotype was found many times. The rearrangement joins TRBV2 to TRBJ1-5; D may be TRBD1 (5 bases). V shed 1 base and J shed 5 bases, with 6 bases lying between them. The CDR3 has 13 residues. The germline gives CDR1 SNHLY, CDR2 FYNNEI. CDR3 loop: CASSEGGDQPQHF. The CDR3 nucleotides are TGTGCCAGCAGTGAAGGAGGGGATCAGCCCCAGCATTTT.

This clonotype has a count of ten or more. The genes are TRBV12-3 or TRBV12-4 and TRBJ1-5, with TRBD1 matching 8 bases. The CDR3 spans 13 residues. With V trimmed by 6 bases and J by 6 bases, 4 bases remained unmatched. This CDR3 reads CASSQGAGQPQHF. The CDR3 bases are TGTGCCAGCAGCCAGGGGGCAGGTCAGCCCCAGCATTTT.

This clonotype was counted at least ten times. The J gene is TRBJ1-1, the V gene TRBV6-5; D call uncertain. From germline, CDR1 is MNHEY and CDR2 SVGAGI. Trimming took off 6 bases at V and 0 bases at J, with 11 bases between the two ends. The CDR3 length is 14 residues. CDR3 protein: CASSHTLVNTEAFF. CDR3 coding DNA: TGTGCCAGCAGCCACACGTTGGTGAACACTGAAGCTTTCTTT.

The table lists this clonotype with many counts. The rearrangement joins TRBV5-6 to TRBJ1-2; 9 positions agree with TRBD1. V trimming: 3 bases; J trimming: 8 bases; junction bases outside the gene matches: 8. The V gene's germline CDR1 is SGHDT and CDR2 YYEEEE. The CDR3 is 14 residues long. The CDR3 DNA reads TGTGCCAGCAGCTCGACCGGGACAGGGCTGGGCTACACCTTC. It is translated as CASSSTGTGLGYTF.

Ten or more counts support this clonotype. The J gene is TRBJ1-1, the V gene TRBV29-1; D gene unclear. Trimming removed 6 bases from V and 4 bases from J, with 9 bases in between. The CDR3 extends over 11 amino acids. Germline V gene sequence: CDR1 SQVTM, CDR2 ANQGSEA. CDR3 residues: CSVQEGTEAFF. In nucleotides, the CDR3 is TGCAGCGTCCAGGAGGGCACTGAAGCTTTCTTT.

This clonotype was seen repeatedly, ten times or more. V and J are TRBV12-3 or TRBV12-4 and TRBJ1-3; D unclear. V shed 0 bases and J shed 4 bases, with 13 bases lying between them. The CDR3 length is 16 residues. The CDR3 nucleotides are TGTGCCAGCAGTTTAGCGCTAGGCAGGCTAGGAAACACCATATATTTT. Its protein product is CASSLALGRLGNTIYF.

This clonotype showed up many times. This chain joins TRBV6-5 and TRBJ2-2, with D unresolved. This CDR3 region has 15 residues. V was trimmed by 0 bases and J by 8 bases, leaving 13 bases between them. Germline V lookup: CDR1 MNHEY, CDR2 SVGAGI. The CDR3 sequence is CASSYSRLWRGELFF. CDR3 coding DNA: TGTGCCAGCAGTTACTCTCGACTCTGGCGGGGGGAGCTGTTTTTT.

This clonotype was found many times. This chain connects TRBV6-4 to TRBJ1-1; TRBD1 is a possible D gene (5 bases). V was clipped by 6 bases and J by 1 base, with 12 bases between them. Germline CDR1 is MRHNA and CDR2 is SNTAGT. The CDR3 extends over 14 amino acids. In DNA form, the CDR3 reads TGTGCCAGCAGAAGGGGACCCAAGAACACTGAAGCTTTCTTT. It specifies CASRRGPKNTEAFF.

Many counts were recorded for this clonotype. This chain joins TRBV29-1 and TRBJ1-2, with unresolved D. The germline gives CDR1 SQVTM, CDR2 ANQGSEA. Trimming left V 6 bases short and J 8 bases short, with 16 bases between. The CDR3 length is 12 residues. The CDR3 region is CSVSLPPQGYTF. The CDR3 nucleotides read TGCAGCGTCTCCCTTCCCCCGCAGGGCTACACCTTC.

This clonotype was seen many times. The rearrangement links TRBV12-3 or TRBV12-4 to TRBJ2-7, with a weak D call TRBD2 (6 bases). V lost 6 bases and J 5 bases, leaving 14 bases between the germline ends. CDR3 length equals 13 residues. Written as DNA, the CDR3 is TGTGCCAGCAGCCCCGCGGGGAATAACGAGCAGTACTTC. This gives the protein CASSPAGNNEQYF.

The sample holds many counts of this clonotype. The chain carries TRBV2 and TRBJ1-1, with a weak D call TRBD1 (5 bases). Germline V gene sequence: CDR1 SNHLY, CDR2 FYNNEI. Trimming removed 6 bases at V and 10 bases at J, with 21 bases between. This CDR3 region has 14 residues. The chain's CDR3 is CASSLPVQGNGAFF. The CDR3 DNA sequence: TGTGCCAGCAGCCTCCCCGTTCAGGGAAACGGAGCTTTCTTT. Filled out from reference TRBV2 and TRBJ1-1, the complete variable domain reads EPEVTQTPSHQVTQMGQEVILRCVPISNHLYFYWYRQILGQKVEFLVSFYNNEISEKSEIFDDQFSVERPDGSNFTLKIRSTKLEDSAMYFCASSLPVQGNGAFFGQGTRLTVV.

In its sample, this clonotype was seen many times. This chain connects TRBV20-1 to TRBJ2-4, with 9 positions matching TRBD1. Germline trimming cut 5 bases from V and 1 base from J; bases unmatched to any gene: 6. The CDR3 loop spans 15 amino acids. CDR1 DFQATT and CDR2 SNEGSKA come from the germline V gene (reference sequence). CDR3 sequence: CSAPGTGSAKNIQYF. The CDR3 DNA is TGCAGTGCTCCCGGGACAGGGTCGGCCAAAAACATTCAGTACTTC.

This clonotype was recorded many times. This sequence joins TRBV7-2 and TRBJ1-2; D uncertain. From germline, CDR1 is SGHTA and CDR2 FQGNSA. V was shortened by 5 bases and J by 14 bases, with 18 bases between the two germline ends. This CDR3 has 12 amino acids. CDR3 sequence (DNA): TGTGCCAGCAGCCCACGGACGGCCTTTTATACCTTC. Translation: CASSPRTAFYTF.

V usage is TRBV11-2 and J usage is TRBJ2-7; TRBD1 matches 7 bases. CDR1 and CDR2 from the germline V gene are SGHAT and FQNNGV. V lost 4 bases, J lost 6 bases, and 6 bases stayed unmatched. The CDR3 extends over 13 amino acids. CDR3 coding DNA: TGTGCCAGCAGCTGGGGTACAGGGGCCGAGCAGTACTTC. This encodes CASSWGTGAEQYF.

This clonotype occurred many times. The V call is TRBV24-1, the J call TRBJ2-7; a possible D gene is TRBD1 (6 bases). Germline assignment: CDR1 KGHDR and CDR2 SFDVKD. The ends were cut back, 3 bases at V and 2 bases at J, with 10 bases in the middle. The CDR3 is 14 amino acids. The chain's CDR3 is CATSDHRAPYEQYF. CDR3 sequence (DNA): TGTGCCACCAGTGATCACAGGGCCCCCTACGAGCAGTACTTC.

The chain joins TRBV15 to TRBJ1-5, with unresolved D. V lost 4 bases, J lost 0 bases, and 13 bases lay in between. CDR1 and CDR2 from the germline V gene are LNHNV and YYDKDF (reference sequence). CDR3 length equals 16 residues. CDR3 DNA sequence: TGTGCCACCAGCACCGAAACGGGCCATAGCAATCAGCCCCAGCATTTT. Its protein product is CATSTETGHSNQPQHF. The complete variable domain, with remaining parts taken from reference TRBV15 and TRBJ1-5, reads DAMVIQNPRYQVTQFGKPVTLSCSQTLNHNVMYWYQQKSSQAPKLLFHYYDKDFNNEADTPDNFQSRRPNTSFCFLDIRSPGLGDTAMYLCATSTETGHSNQPQHFGDGTRLSIL.

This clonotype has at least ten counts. Here the CDR3 DNA reads TGTGCCAGCAGTCGCAGGATCTACGAGCAGTACTTC. This gives the protein CASSRRIYEQYF. The rearrangement links TRBV13 to TRBJ2-7, with no clear D. Trimming removed 6 bases from V and 3 bases from J, with 9 bases in between. Germline lookup yields CDR1 PRHDT and CDR2 FYEKMQ (reference sequence). The CDR3 is made up of 12 amino acids.

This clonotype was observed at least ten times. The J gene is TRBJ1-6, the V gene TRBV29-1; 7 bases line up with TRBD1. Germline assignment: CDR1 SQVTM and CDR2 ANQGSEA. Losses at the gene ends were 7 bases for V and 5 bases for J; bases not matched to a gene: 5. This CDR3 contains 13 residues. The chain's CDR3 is CSAAGTDNSPLHF. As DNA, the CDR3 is TGCAGCGCTGCCGGGACAGATAATTCACCCCTCCACTTT.

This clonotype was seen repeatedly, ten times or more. DNA of the CDR3: TGTGCCAGCAGGCGCACAGGGGTGGGTGGCTACACCTTC. Its translation is CASRRTGVGGYTF. V usage is TRBV6-1 and J usage is TRBJ1-2, with 7 bases matching TRBD1. This CDR3 comprises 13 residues. Germline V gene data show CDR1 as MNHNS and CDR2 as SASEGT. The trim removed 6 bases at V and 7 bases at J, leaving 8 bases unmatched.

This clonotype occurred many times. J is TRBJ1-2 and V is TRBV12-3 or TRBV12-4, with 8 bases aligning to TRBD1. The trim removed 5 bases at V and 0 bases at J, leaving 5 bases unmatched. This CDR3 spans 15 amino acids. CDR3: CASSLDRAANYGYTF. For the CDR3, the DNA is TGTGCCAGCAGTCTGGACAGGGCCGCTAACTATGGCTACACCTTC.

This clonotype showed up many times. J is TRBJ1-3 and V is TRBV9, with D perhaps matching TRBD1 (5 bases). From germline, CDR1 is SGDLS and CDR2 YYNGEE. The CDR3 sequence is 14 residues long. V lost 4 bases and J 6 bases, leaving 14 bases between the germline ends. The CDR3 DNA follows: TGTGCCAGCAGCCGCGGGGGGGGACTAAACACCATATATTTT. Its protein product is CASSRGGGLNTIYF.

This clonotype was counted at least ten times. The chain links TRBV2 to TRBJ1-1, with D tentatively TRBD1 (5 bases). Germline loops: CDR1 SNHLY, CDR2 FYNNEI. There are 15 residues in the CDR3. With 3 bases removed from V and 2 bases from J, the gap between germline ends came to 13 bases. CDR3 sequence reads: CASSDRGTLNTEAFF. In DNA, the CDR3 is TGTGCCAGCAGTGATAGGGGCACCCTTAACACTGAAGCTTTCTTT. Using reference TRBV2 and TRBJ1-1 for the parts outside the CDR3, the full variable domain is EPEVTQTPSHQVTQMGQEVILRCVPISNHLYFYWYRQILGQKVEFLVSFYNNEISEKSEIFDDQFSVERPDGSNFTLKIRSTKLEDSAMYFCASSDRGTLNTEAFFGQGTRLTVV.

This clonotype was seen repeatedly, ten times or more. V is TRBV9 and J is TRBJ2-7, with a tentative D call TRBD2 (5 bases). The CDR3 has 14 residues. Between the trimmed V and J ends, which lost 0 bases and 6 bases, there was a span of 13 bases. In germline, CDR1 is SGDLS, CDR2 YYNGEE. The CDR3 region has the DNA TGTGCCAGCAGCGTAGACGGCCGCCGGGGCGAGCAGTACTTC. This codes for CASSVDGRRGEQYF.